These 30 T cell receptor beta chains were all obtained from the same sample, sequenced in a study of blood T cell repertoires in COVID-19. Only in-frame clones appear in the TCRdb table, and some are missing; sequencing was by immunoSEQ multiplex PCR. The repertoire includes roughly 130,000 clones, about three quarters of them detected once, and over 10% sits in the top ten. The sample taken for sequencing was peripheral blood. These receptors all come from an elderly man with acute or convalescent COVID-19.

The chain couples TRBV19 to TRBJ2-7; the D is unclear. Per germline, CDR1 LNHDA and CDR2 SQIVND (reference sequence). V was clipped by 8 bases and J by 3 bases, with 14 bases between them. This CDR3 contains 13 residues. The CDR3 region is CASSEVSLYEQYF. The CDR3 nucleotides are TGTGCCAGTTCCGAGGTTTCGCTCTACGAGCAGTACTTC.

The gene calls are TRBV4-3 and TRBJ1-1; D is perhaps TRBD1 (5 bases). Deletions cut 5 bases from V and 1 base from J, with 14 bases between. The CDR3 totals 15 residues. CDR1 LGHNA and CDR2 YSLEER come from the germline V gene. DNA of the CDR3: TGCGCCAGCAGCTCGAGCTGGGGCGCGAACACTGAAGCTTTCTTT. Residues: CASSSSWGANTEAFF.

The CDR3 DNA sequence: TGTGCCAGCTCCGGGAAAGGACAGGCCGACGAGCAGTACTTC. This translates into CASSGKGQADEQYF. This sequence joins TRBV4-2 and TRBJ2-7; 7 bases agree with TRBD1. The V segment lost 8 bases and the J segment 5 bases; nucleotides outside the gene matches: 12. Per the germline V gene, CDR1 is LGHNA and CDR2 is YNFKEQ. The CDR3 has 14 amino acids.

The CDR3 sequence: CASSWGQGGGNQPQHF. The CDR3 DNA reads TGTGCCAGCAGCTGGGGACAGGGTGGGGGCAATCAGCCCCAGCATTTT. The chain joins TRBV7-9 to TRBJ1-5; 9 bases are shared with TRBD1. Germline V gives CDR1 SEHNR, CDR2 FQNEAQ (reference sequence). V shed 4 bases and J 2 bases; nucleotides not matched to a gene: 6. This CDR3 contains 16 residues.

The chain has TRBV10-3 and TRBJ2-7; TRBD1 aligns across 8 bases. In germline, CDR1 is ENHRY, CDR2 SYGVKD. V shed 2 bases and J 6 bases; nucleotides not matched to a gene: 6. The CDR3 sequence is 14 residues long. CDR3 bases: TGTGCCATCAGTGAGGGACAGGGAAGGCGCGAGCAGTACTTC. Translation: CAISEGQGRREQYF.

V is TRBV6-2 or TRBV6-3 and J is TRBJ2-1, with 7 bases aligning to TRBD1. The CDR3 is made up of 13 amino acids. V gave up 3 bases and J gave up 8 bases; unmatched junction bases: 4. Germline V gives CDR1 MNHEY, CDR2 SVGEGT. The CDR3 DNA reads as TGTGCCAGCAGTTATACAGGGGCAGATGAGCAGTTCTTC. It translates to CASSYTGADEQFF.

The CDR3 nucleotides read TGCAGCGTTGGCTCTACCACTGAAGCTTTCTTT. Encoded protein: CSVGSTTEAFF. The rearrangement links TRBV29-1 to TRBJ1-1, with no clear D. The CDR3 covers 11 residues. V lost 4 bases, J lost 4 bases, and 7 bases lay in between. Germline lookup yields CDR1 SQVTM and CDR2 ANQGSEA.

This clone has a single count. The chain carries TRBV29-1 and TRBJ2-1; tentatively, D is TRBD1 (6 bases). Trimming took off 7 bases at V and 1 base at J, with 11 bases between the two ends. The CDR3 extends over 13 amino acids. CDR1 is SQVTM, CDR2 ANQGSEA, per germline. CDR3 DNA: TGCAGCGGGCTGGGGGCATCCTACAATGAGCAGTTCTTC. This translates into CSGLGASYNEQFF.

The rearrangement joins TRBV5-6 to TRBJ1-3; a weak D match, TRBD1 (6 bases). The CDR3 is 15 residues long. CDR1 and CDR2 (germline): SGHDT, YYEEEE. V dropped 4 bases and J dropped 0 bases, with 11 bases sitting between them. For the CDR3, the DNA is TGTGCCAGCAGCGACAGGTTCCGCTCTGGAAACACCATATATTTT. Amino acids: CASSDRFRSGNTIYF. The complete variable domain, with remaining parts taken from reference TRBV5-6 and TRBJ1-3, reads DAGVTQSPTHLIKTRGQQVTLRCSPKSGHDTVSWYQQALGQGPQFIFQYYEEEERQRGNFPDRFSGHQFPNYSSELNVNALLLGDSALYLCASSDRFRSGNTIYFGEGSWLTVV.

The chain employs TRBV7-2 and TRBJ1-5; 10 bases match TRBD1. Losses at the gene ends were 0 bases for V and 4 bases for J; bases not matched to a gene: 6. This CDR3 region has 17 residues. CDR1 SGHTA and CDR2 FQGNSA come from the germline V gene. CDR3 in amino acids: CASSLARGTGVNQPQHF. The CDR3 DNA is TGTGCCAGCAGCTTAGCGCGGGGGACAGGGGTAAATCAGCCCCAGCATTTT.

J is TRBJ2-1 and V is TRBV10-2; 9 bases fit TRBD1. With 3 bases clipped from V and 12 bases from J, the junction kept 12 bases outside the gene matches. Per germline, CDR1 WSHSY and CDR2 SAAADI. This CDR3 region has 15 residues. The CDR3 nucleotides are TGCGCCAGCAGTGACCCGGGACAGGGTTCCGGAGGGCAGTTCTTC. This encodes CASSDPGQGSGGQFF.

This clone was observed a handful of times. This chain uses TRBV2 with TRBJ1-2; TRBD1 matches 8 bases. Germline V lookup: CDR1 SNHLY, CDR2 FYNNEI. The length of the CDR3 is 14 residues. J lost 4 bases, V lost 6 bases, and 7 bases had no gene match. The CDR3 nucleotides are TGTGCCAGCAGAGACCGGGACAGGAGCTATGGCTACACCTTC. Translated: CASRDRDRSYGYTF.

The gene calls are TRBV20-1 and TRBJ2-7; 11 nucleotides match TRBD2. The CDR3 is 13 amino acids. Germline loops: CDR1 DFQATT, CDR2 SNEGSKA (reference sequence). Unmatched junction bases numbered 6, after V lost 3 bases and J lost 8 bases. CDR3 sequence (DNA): TGCAGTGCTAGTAGCGGGGGGGCTAAGAAGCAGTACTTC. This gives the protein CSASSGGAKKQYF.

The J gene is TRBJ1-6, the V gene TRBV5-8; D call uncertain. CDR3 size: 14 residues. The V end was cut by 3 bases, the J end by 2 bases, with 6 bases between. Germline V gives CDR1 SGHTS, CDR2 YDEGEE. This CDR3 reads CASSYRAYNSPLHF. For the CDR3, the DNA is TGTGCCAGCAGCTACAGAGCCTATAATTCACCCCTCCACTTT. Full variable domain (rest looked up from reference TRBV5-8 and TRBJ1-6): EAGVTQSPTHLIKTRGQQATLRCSPISGHTSVYWYQQALGLGLQFLLWYDEGEERNRGNFPPRFSGRQFPNYSSELNVNALELEDSALYLCASSYRAYNSPLHFGNGTRLTVT.

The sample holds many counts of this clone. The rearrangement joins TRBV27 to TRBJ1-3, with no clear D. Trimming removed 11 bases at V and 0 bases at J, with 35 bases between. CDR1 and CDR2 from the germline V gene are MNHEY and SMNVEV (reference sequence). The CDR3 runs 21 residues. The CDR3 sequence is CAPLEKPPPSPRKSSGNTIYF. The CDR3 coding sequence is TGTGCCCCTCTCGAGAAACCACCTCCTTCACCACGAAAATCCTCTGGAAACACCATATATTTT.

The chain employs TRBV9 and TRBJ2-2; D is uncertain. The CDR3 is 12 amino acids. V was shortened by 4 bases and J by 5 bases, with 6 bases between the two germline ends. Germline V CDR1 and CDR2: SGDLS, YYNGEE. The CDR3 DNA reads TGTGCCAGCAGCCCCCGGACCGGGGAGCTGTTTTTT. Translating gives CASSPRTGELFF.

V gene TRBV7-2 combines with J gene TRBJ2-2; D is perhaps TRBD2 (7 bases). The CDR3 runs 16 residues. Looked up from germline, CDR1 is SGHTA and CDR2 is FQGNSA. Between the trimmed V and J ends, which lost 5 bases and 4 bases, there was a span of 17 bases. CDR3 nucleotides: TGTGCCAGCAGCCCAAGAAGGGGGGGCCGCACCGGGGAGCTGTTTTTT. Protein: CASSPRRGGRTGELFF.

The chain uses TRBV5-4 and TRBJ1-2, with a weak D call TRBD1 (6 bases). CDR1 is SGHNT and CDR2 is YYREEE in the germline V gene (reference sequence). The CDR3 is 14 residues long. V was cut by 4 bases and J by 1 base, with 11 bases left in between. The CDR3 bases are TGTGCCAGCAGCCTAAGGACAGTTAACTATGGCTACACCTTC. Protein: CASSLRTVNYGYTF.

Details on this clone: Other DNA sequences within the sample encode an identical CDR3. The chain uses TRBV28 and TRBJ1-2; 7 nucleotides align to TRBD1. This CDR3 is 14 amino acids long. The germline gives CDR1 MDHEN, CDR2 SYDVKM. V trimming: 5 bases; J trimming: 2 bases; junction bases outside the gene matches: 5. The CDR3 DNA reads TGTGCCAGCAGTCGGGGGGGACAGAACTATGGCTACACCTTC. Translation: CASSRGGQNYGYTF.

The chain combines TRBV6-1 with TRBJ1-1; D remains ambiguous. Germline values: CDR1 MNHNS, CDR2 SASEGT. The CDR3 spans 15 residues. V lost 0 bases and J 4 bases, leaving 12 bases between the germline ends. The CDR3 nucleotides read TGTGCCAGCAGTGAAGCGGCGGCGGGGAGCACTGAAGCTTTCTTT. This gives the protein CASSEAAAGSTEAFF.

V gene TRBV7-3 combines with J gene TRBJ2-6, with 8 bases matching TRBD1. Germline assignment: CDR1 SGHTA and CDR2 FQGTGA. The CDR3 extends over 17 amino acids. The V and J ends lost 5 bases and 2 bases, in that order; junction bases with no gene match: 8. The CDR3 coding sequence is TGTGCCAGCAGCCCAGGGGGCCCCCCTACTGGGGCCAACGTCCTGACTTTC. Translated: CASSPGGPPTGANVLTF.

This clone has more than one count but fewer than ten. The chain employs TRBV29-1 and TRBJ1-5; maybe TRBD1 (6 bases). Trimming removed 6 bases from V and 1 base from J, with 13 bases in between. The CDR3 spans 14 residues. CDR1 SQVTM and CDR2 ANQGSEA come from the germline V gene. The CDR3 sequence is CSVSGDRSNQPQHF. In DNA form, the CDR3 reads TGCAGCGTCTCAGGGGATCGGAGCAATCAGCCCCAGCATTTT.

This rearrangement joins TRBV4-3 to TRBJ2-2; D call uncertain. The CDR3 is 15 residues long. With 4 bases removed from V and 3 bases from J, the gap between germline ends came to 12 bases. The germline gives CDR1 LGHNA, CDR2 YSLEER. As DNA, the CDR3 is TGCGCCAGCAGCCTATCCAGGTCGGACACCGGGGAGCTGTTTTTT. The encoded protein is CASSLSRSDTGELFF.

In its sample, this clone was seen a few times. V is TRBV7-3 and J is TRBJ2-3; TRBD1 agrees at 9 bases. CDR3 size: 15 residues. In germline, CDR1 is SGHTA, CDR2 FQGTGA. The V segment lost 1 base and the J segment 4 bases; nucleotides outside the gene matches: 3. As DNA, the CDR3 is TGTGCCAGCAGCTTAATGGGACAGGGATCAGATACGCAGTATTTT. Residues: CASSLMGQGSDTQYF.

CDR3 amino acids: CASSPSVGNTIYF. The CDR3 DNA follows: TGTGCCAGCTCACCATCGGTGGGAAACACCATATATTTT. The chain couples TRBV18 to TRBJ1-3; D remains ambiguous. Germline CDR1 and CDR2: KGHSH and LQKENI. V was pared by 2 bases and J by 4 bases, with 6 bases between. The CDR3 extends over 13 amino acids.

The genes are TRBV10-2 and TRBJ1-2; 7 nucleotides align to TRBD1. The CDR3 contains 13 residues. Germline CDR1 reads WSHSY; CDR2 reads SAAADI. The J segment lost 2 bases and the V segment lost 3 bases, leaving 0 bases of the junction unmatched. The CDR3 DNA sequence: TGCGCCAGCAGTGACAGGGGGAACTATGGCTACACCTTC. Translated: CASSDRGNYGYTF.

CDR3 bases: TGTGCCAGCAGCTCGGGGACTAGCGGAGGAGATGAGCAGTTCTTC. This gives the protein CASSSGTSGGDEQFF. The gene calls are TRBV11-3 and TRBJ2-1; TRBD2 matches 11 bases. The germline gives CDR1 SGHNT, CDR2 YENEEA. V lost 4 bases to trimming and J lost 8 bases; unmatched junction nucleotides: 7. The CDR3 is 15 residues long.

CDR3 nucleotide sequence: TGCGCCAGCAGCTTGGTCATACCCGAGACAGATAATTCACCCCTCCACTTT. It encodes CASSLVIPETDNSPLHF. The chain has TRBV5-1 and TRBJ1-6, with D perhaps TRBD1 (5 bases). The V and J ends lost 0 bases and 5 bases respectively, with 15 bases between them. CDR3 length equals 17 residues. From germline, CDR1 is SGHRS and CDR2 YFSETQ.

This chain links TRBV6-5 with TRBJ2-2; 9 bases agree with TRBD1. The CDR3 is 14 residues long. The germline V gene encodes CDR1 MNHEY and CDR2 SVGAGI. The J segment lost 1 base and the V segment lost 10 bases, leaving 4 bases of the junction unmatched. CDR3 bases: TGTGCCACCAGGACAGGGGTGAACACCGGGGAGCTGTTTTTT. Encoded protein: CATRTGVNTGELFF.

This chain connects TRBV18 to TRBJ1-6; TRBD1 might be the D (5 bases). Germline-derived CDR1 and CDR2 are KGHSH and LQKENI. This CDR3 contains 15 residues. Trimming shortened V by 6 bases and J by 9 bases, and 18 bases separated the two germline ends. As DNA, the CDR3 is TGTGCCAGCTCTCCCCCCGGGGGGATTGGTTCACCCCTCCACTTT. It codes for CASSPPGGIGSPLHF.